This TCR beta chain was recorded in a study of blood T cell repertoires in COVID-19. Study-wide background: T cells, B-cell-depleted T cells, or PBMCs supplied cDNA or gDNA.

This CDR3 is built from 13 residues. Germline trimming cut 4 bases from V and 5 bases from J; bases unmatched to any gene: 3. Germline CDR1 is LGHDT and CDR2 is YNNKEL (reference sequence). How the authors handled the data: Amplification with reference gene primers provided the estimates of nucleated cell counts. Only in-frame clones appear in the TCRdb table, and some are missing; sequencing was by immunoSEQ multiplex PCR. That table furnishes V, J and clone size, whereas the DNA furnished D and trimming. The sample has some 250,000 clones; roughly 90% are singletons. Participants were aged about 18 to 100 years from around 24 US areas.

The chain has TRBV3-1 (or the pseudogene TRBV3-2) and TRBJ1-2, with 8 bases identical to TRBD1. The sequencing sample was made of PBMCs or T cells enriched from blood (not recorded which). This receptor was obtained from a man aged 35 to 55 who had recovered from COVID-19. The CDR3 bases are TGTGCCAGCAGCCGGACAGGGAGTTATGGCTACACCTTC. This sequence encodes CASSRTGSYGYTF.